The rows below give T cell receptor beta chains drawn from one sample of a study of CD8 T cells in ankylosing spondylitis. TCRdb called the 5' RACE reads again in MiXCR, with one record for every CDR3 protein. This table holds about 840,000 distinct CDR3 sequences, about 11% found once. The sample was blood, either unsorted or a sorted T cell fraction (not recorded which). These TCRs come from a male donor with ankylosing spondylitis. The CDR3 runs from the conserved cysteine through the conserved F or W. D genes are given only for firm matches. For some rows the clone size is stated as once, few or many, or as a class when expanded; others skip it.

j_call clone_size d_call v_call cdr3_aa cdr3_nt
TRBJ2-7 . TRBD2 TRBV6-2/TRBV6-3 CASSYSPSSGKNTYEQYF TGTGCCAGCAGTTACTCTCCTTCAAGCGGGAAGAATACCTACGAGCAGTACTTC
TRBJ2-7 few . TRBV20-1 CSQGLTPTYEQYF TGCAGCCAGGGATTGACCCCTACCTACGAGCAGTACTTC
TRBJ2-7 . . TRBV28 CASGVSSYEQYF TGTGCCAGCGGAGTTAGCTCCTACGAGCAGTACTTC
TRBJ2-7 . TRBD1 TRBV18 CASSRIGQGVSYEQYF TGTGCCAGCTCACGAATAGGACAGGGGGTCTCCTACGAGCAGTACTTC
TRBJ2-1 few . TRBV20-1 CSATGPPNPDEQFF TGCAGTGCCACGGGACCCCCAAACCCGGACGAGCAGTTCTTC
TRBJ2-1 many . TRBV12-3/TRBV12-4 CASTIGDTYNEQFF TGTGCCAGCACCATAGGGGACACCTACAATGAGCAGTTCTTC
TRBJ2-5 . TRBD2 TRBV28 CASSLAGLAGTQETQYF TGTGCCAGCAGTCTCGCTGGACTAGCGGGAACCCAAGAGACCCAGTACTTC
TRBJ2-2 few . TRBV9 CASSAQETGELFF TGTGCCAGCAGCGCCCAGGAGACCGGGGAGCTGTTTTTT
TRBJ2-3 many . TRBV29-1 CSVVKQGTDTQYF TGCAGCGTTGTCAAACAGGGCACAGATACGCAGTATTTT
TRBJ2-2 . . TRBV5-1 CASSLESGHRVPGELFF TGCGCCAGCAGCCTTGAAAGCGGGCACCGCGTTCCCGGGGAGCTGTTTTTT
TRBJ1-2 few . TRBV20-1 CSAVRGPNYGYTF TGCAGTGCAGTGCGGGGGCCTAACTATGGCTACACCTTC
TRBJ2-7 . TRBD1 TRBV20-1 CSPKTGTYEQYF TGCAGTCCGAAGACAGGGACCTACGAGCAGTACTTC
TRBJ2-1 many . TRBV20-1 CSASEYREFDGNEQFF TGCAGTGCTAGTGAGTATCGGGAGTTCGATGGAAATGAGCAGTTCTTC
TRBJ2-2 many . TRBV24-1 CATSDPGEVAGELFF TGTGCCACCAGTGATCCGGGGGAGGTGGCCGGGGAGCTGTTTTTT
TRBJ2-5 . . TRBV2 CASSEVSRGQETQYF TGTGCCAGCAGTGAAGTGTCAAGGGGGCAAGAGACCCAGTACTTC
TRBJ1-1 many . TRBV12-3/TRBV12-4 CASSLLGANTEAFF TGTGCCAGCAGTTTATTGGGGGCGAACACTGAAGCTTTCTTT
TRBJ2-5 . TRBD2 TRBV7-2 CASSLVASGGGRTQYF TGTGCCAGCAGCTTAGTGGCTAGCGGGGGGGGAAGGACCCAGTACTTC
TRBJ1-5 many TRBD1 TRBV7-2 CASSQTGGEGQPQHF TGTGCCAGCAGCCAGACAGGGGGGGAAGGACAGCCCCAGCATTTT
TRBJ1-5 . . TRBV27 CASSADRHSYWSNQPQHF TGTGCCAGCAGCGCAGACCGCCACAGTTATTGGAGCAATCAGCCCCAGCATTTT
TRBJ1-4 many . TRBV20-1 CSAEGTLNEKLFF TGCAGTGCTGAGGGGACACTTAATGAAAAACTGTTTTTT
TRBJ2-3 . . TRBV9 CASSVEPLTDTQYF TGTGCCAGCAGCGTTGAACCCCTCACAGATACGCAGTATTTT
TRBJ1-5 few . TRBV20-1 CSASRTGHSNQPQHF TGCAGTGCTAGCAGAACAGGGCATAGCAATCAGCCCCAGCATTTT
TRBJ2-7 few . TRBV7-2 CASSSQTREQYF TGTGCCAGCAGCTCTCAAACTCGGGAGCAGTACTTC
TRBJ2-1 . . TRBV5-1 CASSLIRWGLHGNEQFF TGCGCCAGCAGCTTGATTCGATGGGGTCTCCATGGTAATGAGCAGTTCTTC
TRBJ2-3 few . TRBV7-8 CASSLAVSKRTQYF TGTGCCAGCAGCTTAGCGGTCTCTAAGCGGACGCAGTATTTT
TRBJ2-2 few . TRBV6-1 CASSPGLRAGELFF TGTGCCAGCAGTCCCGGACTACGCGCCGGGGAGCTGTTTTTT
TRBJ2-2 . TRBD2 TRBV12-3/TRBV12-4 CASTGGVRELFF TGTGCCAGCACTGGGGGGGTCCGGGAGCTGTTTTTT
TRBJ2-7 many . TRBV6-1 CASSEVRDDFYEQYF TGTGCCAGCAGTGAGGTACGGGACGATTTCTACGAGCAGTACTTC
TRBJ2-5 . . TRBV5-1 CASSPFGFGTQYF TGCGCCAGCAGCCCGTTTGGGTTCGGGACCCAGTACTTC